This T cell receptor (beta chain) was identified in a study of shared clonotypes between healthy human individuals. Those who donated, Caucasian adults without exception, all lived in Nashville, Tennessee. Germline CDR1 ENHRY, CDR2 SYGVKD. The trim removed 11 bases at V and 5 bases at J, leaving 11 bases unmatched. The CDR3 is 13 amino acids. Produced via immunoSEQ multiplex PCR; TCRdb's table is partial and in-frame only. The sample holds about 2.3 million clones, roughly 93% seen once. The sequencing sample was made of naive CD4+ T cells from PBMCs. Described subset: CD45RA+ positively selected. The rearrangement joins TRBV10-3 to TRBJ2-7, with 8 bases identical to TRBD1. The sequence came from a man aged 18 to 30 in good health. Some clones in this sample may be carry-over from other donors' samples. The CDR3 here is CAPQTGVLHEQYF. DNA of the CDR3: TGTGCCCCCCAGACAGGGGTCTTGCACGAGCAGTACTTC.